The TCR beta chain under discussion was sequenced for a study of human T cells and chemical hapten exposure. Study results and limitations: Compared with pre-sensitization or healthy control sets, expanded TCRs clustered more. No alteration of TCRs above 1 in 1000 frequency was seen with DPC sensitization.

This clonotype was counted many times. Its antigen remains unidentified. The time point here: patch test 2, 6 weeks after DPC sensitization. Treatment: therapeutic diphenylcyclopropenone sensitization with weekly scalp DPC. Via MiXCR, TCRdb re-called the RACE reads, giving one row per CDR3 protein. The sample has 69,000 or so distinct CDR3 sequences, about 9.3% seen once. The material was whole blood, obtained in connection with sensitization to the hapten diphenylcyclopropenone (DPC). This receptor was identified in a woman aged 45-65 years with alopecia areata. Some clones in this sample may be carry-over from other donors' samples.

CDR3 residues: CASSLSFTGELFF. The CDR3 DNA reads as TGTGCCAGCAGTTTGTCCTTCACCGGGGAGCTGTTTTTT. The chain carries TRBV12-3 or TRBV12-4 and TRBJ2-2, with D hard to call. Trimming removed 3 bases at V and 4 bases at J, with 6 bases between. CDR3 length: 13 residues.